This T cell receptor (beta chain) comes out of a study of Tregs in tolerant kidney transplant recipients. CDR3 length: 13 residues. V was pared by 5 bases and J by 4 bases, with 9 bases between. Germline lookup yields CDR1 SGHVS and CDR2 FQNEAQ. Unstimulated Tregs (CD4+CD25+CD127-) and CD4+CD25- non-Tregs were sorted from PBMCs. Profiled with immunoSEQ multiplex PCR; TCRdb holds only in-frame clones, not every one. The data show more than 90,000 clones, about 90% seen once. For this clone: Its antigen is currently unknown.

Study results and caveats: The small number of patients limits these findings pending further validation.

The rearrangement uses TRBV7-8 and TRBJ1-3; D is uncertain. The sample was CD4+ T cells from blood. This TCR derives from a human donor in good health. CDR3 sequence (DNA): TGTGCCAGCAGCCCCCCGGGCGGAAACACCATATATTTT. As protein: CASSPPGGNTIYF. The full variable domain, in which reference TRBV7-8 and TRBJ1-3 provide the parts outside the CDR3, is GAGVSQSPRYKVAKRGQDVALRCDPISGHVSLFWYQQALGQGPEFLTYFQNEAQLDKSGLPSDRFFAERPEGSVSTLKIQRTQQEDSAVYLCASSPPGGNTIYFGEGSWLTVV.